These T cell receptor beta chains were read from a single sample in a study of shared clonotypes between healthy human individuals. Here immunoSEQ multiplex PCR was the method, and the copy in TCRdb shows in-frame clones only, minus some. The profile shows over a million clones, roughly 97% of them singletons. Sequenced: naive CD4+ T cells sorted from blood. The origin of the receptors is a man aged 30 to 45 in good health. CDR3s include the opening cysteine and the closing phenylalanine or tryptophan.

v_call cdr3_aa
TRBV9 CASGGQNYGYTF
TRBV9 CASSAGGRSNQPQHF
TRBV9 CASSVAAGGAVWGDYGYTF
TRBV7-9 CASSPPLGQKEETQYF
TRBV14 CASSRLHGSGSGELFF
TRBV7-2 CASSTGQGEKQFF
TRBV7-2 CASSSRLAVGYEQYF
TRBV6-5 CASSYSPGGVYEQYF
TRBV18 CASSRTSGSTDTQYF
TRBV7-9 CASSHQGQSYEQYF
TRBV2 CASSVERKSSYEQYF
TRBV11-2 CASSWGTGTVTYEQYF
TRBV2 CASSDVVLFDEQFF
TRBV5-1 CASGLNREREQYF
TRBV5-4 CASSHRLAGGTGELFF
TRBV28 CASNTGRVQPQHF
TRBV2 CASMRGSAETQYF